This TCR beta chain was obtained from a study of T-cell memory formation after mild COVID-19. Study-level points and caveats: CD4+ clones that contracted lay mainly in CM and EM; CD8+ ones lay in EMRA.

The table lists this clonotype with a few counts. Its cognate antigen is unknown. TCRdb reprocessed the 5' RACE reads with MiXCR, giving one entry per CDR3 protein. Of under 250,000 distinct CDR3 sequences listed, roughly 27% were seen once; the top ten hold 10% to 12%. The V segment lost 0 bases and the J segment 0 bases; nucleotides outside the gene matches: 0. CDR1 is SGHRS, CDR2 YFSETQ, per germline. CDR3 length equals 17 residues. This chain links TRBV5-1 with TRBJ2-2; 12 bases agree with TRBD2. Sequencing used PBMCs or a T cell subset sorted from them (not recorded which). The receptor comes from an adult woman who had mild COVID-19 (a few samples of this study predate the infection). Cell type and time point are not known. The CDR3 here is CASSLGTSGANTGELFF. CDR3 nucleotides: TGCGCCAGCAGCTTGGGGACTAGCGGGGCGAACACCGGGGAGCTGTTTTTT.